Each of the 17 T cell receptor beta chains below was sequenced from the same sample in a study of blood T cell repertoires in COVID-19. The method was immunoSEQ multiplex PCR; TCRdb's version includes in-frame clones alone and lacks a portion of them. The sample lists 250,000 to 350,000 clones, 89% occurring once. The sequenced material came from PBMCs or T cells enriched from blood (not recorded which). The receptors shown here come from a woman aged 45 to 65 who had been exposed to COVID-19.

V and J are TRBV5-1 and TRBJ2-3; TRBD1 aligns across 7 bases. The V segment lost 5 bases and the J segment 4 bases; nucleotides outside the gene matches: 4. The CDR3 consists of 13 residues. The germline gives CDR1 SGHRS, CDR2 YFSETQ. The CDR3 spells CASRVGGADTQYF. For the CDR3, the DNA is TGCGCCAGCAGGGTAGGGGGCGCAGATACGCAGTATTTT.

The genes are TRBV2 and TRBJ2-7, with 9 bases that match TRBD1. The junction had 6 bases not matched to a gene; V was cut back by 5 bases and J by 1 base. Germline loops: CDR1 SNHLY, CDR2 FYNNEI. The CDR3 is 15 residues long. The CDR3 region has the DNA TGTGCCAGCAGTAGAGACAGGGGGACATCCTACGAGCAGTACTTC. It is translated as CASSRDRGTSYEQYF.

The chain joins TRBV7-9 to TRBJ2-2; TRBD1 agrees at 7 bases. This CDR3 is 16 amino acids long. J was trimmed by 0 bases and V by 5 bases; bases with no gene match: 6. The germline V gene has CDR1 SEHNR and CDR2 FQNEAQ (reference sequence). CDR3 sequence reads: CASSRGQASNTGELFF. The CDR3, as DNA: TGTGCCAGCAGCCGCGGACAGGCCTCGAACACCGGGGAGCTGTTTTTT.

The chain joins TRBV14 to TRBJ2-5; D is possibly TRBD2 (6 bases). Germline values: CDR1 SGHDN, CDR2 FVKESK. The CDR3 runs 17 residues. Trimming took off 0 bases at V and 4 bases at J, with 18 bases between the two ends. The CDR3 region is CASSQEGGPLRGETQYF. DNA for the CDR3: TGTGCCAGCAGCCAAGAGGGGGGACCCTTGAGGGGAGAGACCCAGTACTTC.

This clone was counted between two and nine times. The chain recombines TRBV19 with TRBJ1-5; tentatively, D is TRBD1 (5 bases). V lost 3 bases to trimming and J lost 3 bases, with 9 bases between them. CDR1 LNHDA and CDR2 SQIVND come from the germline V gene (reference sequence). The CDR3 has 14 residues. DNA for the CDR3: TGTGCCAGTAGTATCACAGGACCCAATCAGCCCCAGCATTTT. This codes for CASSITGPNQPQHF. The entire variable domain, with the rest obtained from reference TRBV19 and TRBJ1-5, is as follows: DGGITQSPKYLFRKEGQNVTLSCEQNLNHDAMYWYRQDPGQGLRLIYYSQIVNDFQKGDIAEGYSVSREKKESFPLTVTSAQKNPTAFYLCASSITGPNQPQHFGDGTRLSIL.

The gene calls are TRBV7-9 and TRBJ2-1, with D perhaps TRBD2 (5 bases). Germline values: CDR1 SEHNR, CDR2 FQNEAQ (reference sequence). The V end was cut by 4 bases, the J end by 8 bases, with 21 bases between. This CDR3 region has 16 residues. In nucleotides, the CDR3 is TGTGCCAGCAGCTCACAAGAAGCGCAGGCGAGGGATGAGCAGTTCTTC. Amino acids: CASSSQEAQARDEQFF.

This rearrangement joins TRBV7-2 to TRBJ1-1, with D possibly TRBD1 on 5 matching bases. V was cut by 6 bases and J by 1 base, with 9 bases left in between. Germline V CDR1 and CDR2: SGHTA, FQGNSA. The CDR3 consists of 13 residues. CDR3 protein: CASRSDRNTEAFF. In nucleotides, the CDR3 is TGTGCCAGCAGAAGCGACAGGAACACTGAAGCTTTCTTT.

The chain couples TRBV28 to TRBJ1-5; no firm D call. The CDR3 contains 12 residues. Germline assignment: CDR1 MDHEN and CDR2 SYDVKM. The V end lost 6 bases, the J end lost 0 bases, and 3 bases lay between the germline ends. DNA of the CDR3: TGTGCCAGCAGATATAGCAATCAGCCCCAGCATTTT. It specifies CASRYSNQPQHF.

The chain joins TRBV28 to TRBJ1-2, with a weak D call TRBD1 (6 bases). CDR1 is MDHEN and CDR2 is SYDVKM in the germline V gene. CDR3 length equals 15 residues. V dropped 2 bases and J dropped 5 bases, with 15 bases sitting between them. CDR3 sequence reads: CASSLGGRGGYGYTF. CDR3 nucleotides: TGTGCCAGCAGTTTAGGGGGCAGGGGAGGGTATGGCTACACCTTC.

V usage is TRBV7-8 and J usage is TRBJ2-7, with D perhaps TRBD2 (5 bases). This CDR3 region has 10 residues. Trimming removed 8 bases from V and 4 bases from J, with 6 bases in between. Germline-derived CDR1 and CDR2 are SGHVS and FQNEAQ. CDR3 nucleotide sequence: TGTGCCAGCGGGGAGTACGAGCAGTACTTC. Its protein product is CASGEYEQYF.

V usage is TRBV18 and J usage is TRBJ2-2; 10 nucleotides align to TRBD1. V lost 7 bases, J lost 4 bases, and 9 bases stayed unmatched. Looked up from germline, CDR1 is KGHSH and CDR2 is LQKENI. This CDR3 has 16 residues. The CDR3 is CASLSGTGASTGELFF. CDR3 coding DNA: TGTGCCAGCTTAAGCGGGACAGGGGCTTCCACCGGGGAGCTGTTTTTT.

This clone came up once. The chain joins TRBV6-5 to TRBJ2-7, with 9 bases identical to TRBD1. V lost 5 bases, J lost 2 bases, and 7 bases stayed unmatched. The CDR3 is made up of 15 amino acids. The germline V gene has CDR1 MNHEY and CDR2 SVGAGI. CDR3 amino acids: CASSREGQGAYEQYF. DNA for the CDR3: TGTGCCAGCAGTCGAGAGGGACAGGGAGCCTACGAGCAGTACTTC.

CDR3 region: CASSDETGVETQYF. The CDR3 bases are TGTGCCAGCAGTGATGAGACAGGGGTAGAGACCCAGTACTTC. The rearrangement links TRBV6-1 to TRBJ2-5; the match to TRBD1 covers 8 bases. The CDR3 loop spans 14 amino acids. V shed 3 bases and J 4 bases; nucleotides not matched to a gene: 4. The V gene's germline CDR1 is MNHNS and CDR2 SASEGT.

The chain's CDR3 is CASSQDIAGGLETQYF. CDR3 DNA sequence: TGCGCCAGCAGCCAAGATATTGCGGGGGGGCTAGAGACCCAGTACTTC. The J gene is TRBJ2-5, the V gene TRBV4-1; 9 bases are a match to TRBD2. CDR3 length equals 16 residues. CDR1 and CDR2 (germline): MGHRA, YSYEKL. V was clipped by 0 bases and J by 4 bases; unmatched bases: 6.

The V gene is TRBV7-2, the J gene TRBJ2-5; no firm D call. The germline V gene has CDR1 SGHTA and CDR2 FQGNSA. The CDR3 has 11 residues. The V and J ends lost 5 bases and 3 bases respectively, with 4 bases between them. The CDR3 sequence is CASSPKETQYF. In DNA form, the CDR3 reads TGTGCCAGCAGCCCAAAAGAGACCCAGTACTTC.

V and J are TRBV5-4 and TRBJ1-3; TRBD1 agrees at 8 bases. The CDR3 is made up of 16 amino acids. Losses at the gene ends were 4 bases for V and 1 base for J; bases not matched to a gene: 7. Germline V CDR1 and CDR2: SGHNT, YYREEE (reference sequence). This CDR3 is CASSPGTGGSGNTIYF. DNA of the CDR3: TGTGCCAGCAGCCCAGGGACAGGTGGATCTGGAAACACCATATATTTT.

The chain employs TRBV5-8 and TRBJ2-3; TRBD2 might be the D (6 bases). V lost 1 base and J lost 9, with 18 bases in between. CDR3 length: 15 residues. From germline, CDR1 is SGHTS and CDR2 YDEGEE. CDR3 protein: CASSLLGTQFSTQYF. The CDR3 coding sequence is TGTGCCAGCAGCTTGCTAGGGACTCAATTCTCAACGCAGTATTTT.